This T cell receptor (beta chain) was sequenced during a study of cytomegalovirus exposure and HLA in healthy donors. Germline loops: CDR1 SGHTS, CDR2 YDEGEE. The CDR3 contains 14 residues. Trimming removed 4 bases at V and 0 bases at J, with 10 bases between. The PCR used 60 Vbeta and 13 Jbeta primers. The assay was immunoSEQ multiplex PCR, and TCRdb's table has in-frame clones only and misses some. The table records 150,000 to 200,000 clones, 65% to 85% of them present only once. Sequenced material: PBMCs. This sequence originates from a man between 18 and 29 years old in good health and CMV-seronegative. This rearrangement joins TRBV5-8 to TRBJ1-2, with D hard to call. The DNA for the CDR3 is TGTGCCAGCAGCCTGGGCGGAGCTAACTATGGCTACACCTTC. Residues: CASSLGGANYGYTF.